The source of this T cell receptor beta chain is a study of Graves' ophthalmopathy and Graves' hyperthyroidism (dated by TCRdb to the late 2010s). For the study in its entirety: Peripheral blood was collected at initial diagnosis, prior to any treatment. To explore V-J signatures that separate ophthalmopathy from hyperthyroidism, a discovery set of about a hundred patients was enrolled, consisting of 40 to 45 with ophthalmopathy and roughly 59 with stable hyperthyroidism. An independent validation cohort was composed of about 20 hyperthyroidism patients and 17 patients who later progressed from hyperthyroidism to ophthalmopathy. Following sampling, methimazole starting at 30 mg daily was administered to hyperthyroidism patients, and high-dose intravenous methylprednisolone was administered to ophthalmopathy patients. In roughly 6 hyperthyroidism patients, the T-cell repertoires found in thyroid tissue were compared with those found in blood. TCR beta repertoire signatures were used to distinguish Graves' ophthalmopathy from Graves' hyperthyroidism and to predict progression to ophthalmopathy. In total, under 150 blood samples were TCR-sequenced: around 42 ophthalmopathy, some 72 hyperthyroidism and roughly 17 hyperthyroidism-to-ophthalmopathy patients. The study at large found these results: In validation, the model predicted ophthalmopathy progression with about 64% sensitivity and roughly 72% specificity; 12 predicted patients were CT-confirmed with GO in a median of around 6.5 months. Ophthalmopathy was separated from stable hyperthyroidism by the 13-signature model with around 89% sensitivity and roughly 83% specificity in cross-validation and with 80%/75% in the test set. Sample size was not predetermined statistically, and investigators were not blinded to group allocation. Among expanded thyroid clonotypes with frequency above 0.001, most also showed up in blood, which suggests that blood repertoires may reflect the thyroid immune response.

This clonotype is a singleton in its sample. Its antigen is currently not known. No qualities accompany the bases; no much larger clone lies one base away. A single read constitutes weak evidence. The germline V gene supplies CDR1 SGHTA and CDR2 FQGTGA. V is pruned by 7 bases and J by 7 bases, leaving 6 bases of the junction without a gene match. The CDR3 spans 12 residues, from the cysteine through the phenylalanine. The read is trimmed to its CDR3 DNA, 36 bases read in frame from base 1. The ophthalmopathy patients had moderately to severely active disease, with a Clinical Activity Score of 3 or higher, a NOSPECS grade of 4 or higher, and a disease duration of less than 3 months. Patients with other autoimmune diseases, uncontrolled infections, pregnancy or lactation were excluded. Diagnosis relied on clinical symptoms, serum thyroxine, TRAb, thyroid ultrasound and orbital computed tomography. Using Ficoll-Paque density gradient centrifugation, PBMCs were isolated from 8.5 to 10 ml of fresh peripheral blood. Trizol reagent was used to extract the total RNA, and its quality was then checked on an Agilent 2100 Bioanalyzer.

TCR beta CDR3 regions were amplified from RNA transcripts for repertoire sequencing. A first-round RT-PCR used HTBI primers with the Qiagen OneStep RT-PCR kit, followed by a second-round multiplex PCR, size selection and purification. Sequencing of the libraries was carried out on an Illumina HiSeq2000 in paired-end mode with 100 bp reads. From the authors' description of their analysis: SOAPnuke was used to process the reads, throwing out any read that had adapters, had uncalled bases, had a mean Phred below 15, or lacked an exact constant-primer or identifier match. COPE v1.2.5 was used to merge the high-quality paired reads. Clonotypes were defined as unique nucleotide sequences and were aligned to IMGT TRB V, D and J references using MiTCR v1.1. The analysis was limited to V-J combinations with a frequency above 0.0001, which together covered 99.2% of the repertoires. For each V-J combination, a TCR clonal expansion and chaos score was defined as F50 clonal expansion divided by the chaos observed in the TCRdist matrix. Features were reduced by Welch's t-statistics and random forest to about a dozen V-J combinations, which fed a naive Bayes classifier. The similarity between thyroid and blood repertoires was quantified using the Morisita-Horn index. TCRdb reworked the public reads: Q25 trimming with fastp, MiXCR clone assembly, productive beta chains retained. Identical CDR3 protein sequences are pooled into one entry, listed with their most common genes and DNA. It is TCRdb's table, rather than the study itself, that gives the V and J calls and clone size. Here the sample has over 650,000 distinct CDR3 sequences; about 40% occur a single time. The ten largest account for 3.3% of the sample.

The V and J segments used are TRBV7-3 and TRBJ2-5; TRBD1 fits 7 bases in the junction. The clonotype comes from an adult man with Graves' ophthalmopathy. The specimen sequenced was peripheral blood. The sequence in DNA is TGTGCCAGCACTAGAAGGGGGCGGACCCAGTACTTC. This sequence encodes CASTRRGRTQYF. The full variable domain, with segments outside the CDR3 supplied by the reference TRBV7-3 and TRBJ2-5 proteins, appears as GAGVSQTPSNKVTEKGKYVELRCDPISGHTALYWYRQSLGQGPEFLIYFQGTGAADDSGLPNDRFFAVRPEGSVSTLKIQRTERGDSAVYLCASTRRGRTQYFGPGTRLLVL.